These 4 T cell receptor beta chains were sequenced from one sample in a study of T cell repertoires in cytomegalovirus infection (dated by TCRdb to about 2019). Sequencing took place on an Illumina HiSeq 1500. The raw public reads went through TCRdb reprocessing: fastp at Q25, MiXCR clone calling, in-frame beta chains kept. Identical CDR3 protein sequences are pooled into one entry, listed with their most common genes and DNA. The sample table contains about 310,000 distinct CDR3 sequences; only one count was recorded for 17% of them. In total, the top ten clones hold 9.5% to 15% of the sample. The source material was PBMCs. Receptors originate from a human donor in good health (CMV status not recorded). Some clones in this sample may be carry-over from other donors' samples.

Points on this clonotype: Just one base apart from a much larger clone, this may be a read error. V and J are TRBV5-1 and TRBJ2-3; 7 bases are a match to TRBD2. Germline V gene sequence: CDR1 SGHRS, CDR2 YFSETQ. Trimming cost V 3 bases and J 1 base; bases outside gene matches: 11. The CDR3 runs 17 residues. The CDR3 spells CASSSLARTSGTDTQYF. The CDR3 DNA reads TGCGCCAGCAGCTCCCTCGCCAGAACTAGCGGCACAGATACGCAGTATTTT.

This rearrangement joins TRBV18 to TRBJ1-4; the match to TRBD1 covers 7 bases. The length of the CDR3 is 15 residues. V was pared by 0 bases and J by 7 bases, with 5 bases of the junction left unmatched. The V gene's germline CDR1 is KGHSH and CDR2 LQKENI. CDR3: CASSPPKGAGEKLFF. The CDR3 coding sequence is TGTGCCAGCTCACCACCGAAGGGGGCAGGTGAAAAACTGTTTTTT.

This clonotype appeared a few times. The chain links TRBV29-1 to TRBJ1-4; TRBD1 is a possible D gene (5 bases). CDR3 length: 14 residues. Trimming removed 0 bases at V and 7 bases at J, with 12 bases between. Germline CDR1 and CDR2: SQVTM and ANQGSEA. CDR3 bases: TGCAGCGTTGAAGATGGAGCCGGGGGTGAAAAACTGTTTTTT. It is translated as CSVEDGAGGEKLFF. The entire variable domain, with the rest obtained from reference TRBV29-1 and TRBJ1-4, is as follows: SAVISQKPSRDICQRGTSLTIQCQVDSQVTMMFWYRQQPGQSLTLIATANQGSEATYESGFVIDKFPISRPNLTFSTLTVSNMSPEDSSIYLCSVEDGAGGEKLFFGSGTQLSVL.

The CDR3 here is CASSYISGSQPQHF. CDR3 nucleotide sequence: TGTGCCAGCAGTTACATAAGTGGTAGTCAGCCCCAGCATTTT. The chain has TRBV6-5 and TRBJ1-5; no definite D call. Germline loops: CDR1 MNHEY, CDR2 SVGAGI. Trimming removed 2 bases at V and 6 bases at J, with 11 bases between. The CDR3 spans 14 residues.